This TCR beta chain was profiled in a study of T cells in narcolepsy. Study observations and caveats: Autoreactive clonotypes reportedly recurred in blood of same and different patients, not controls. Autoreactive clone sequences were missing from some blood memory CD4+ repertoires.

The CDR3 runs to 14 residues. The germline V gene encodes CDR1 LNHDA and CDR2 SQIVND (reference sequence). V shed 5 bases and J shed 4 bases, with 15 bases lying between them. The repertoire was sequenced with immunoSEQ multiplex PCR; TCRdb's copy has only in-frame clones and lacks some. The sample holds around 30,000 clones; roughly four fifths are singletons and the top ten take around 2.6%. Points on this clone: The target antigen is unknown.

The chain couples TRBV19 to TRBJ2-7; no clear D. The receptor's source is a human donor with narcolepsy. The source material was CD45RA- memory CD4+ T cells from PBMCs. As DNA, the CDR3 is TGTGCCAGTAGTCTTAGCTTCGGACGATACGAGCAGTACTTC. This encodes CASSLSFGRYEQYF.